This T cell receptor (beta chain) comes out of a study of OX40 agonist ivuxolimab in advanced cancers. Study-level background: Anti-PD-1, anti-PD-L1 or anti-CTLA-4 therapy given earlier was allowed, and around 40% had some.

The assay was immunoSEQ multiplex PCR, and TCRdb's table has in-frame clones only and misses some. The sample has 35,000 to 40,000 clones; 82% are singletons. Germline CDR1 is MGHRA and CDR2 is YSYEKL. The CDR3 totals 18 residues. Trimming took 3 bases from V and 0 from J, leaving 18 bases between them. General study findings and limits: Expanded peripheral T cell antigen specificity was not determined. In the 0.1 to 3.0 mg/kg range, CD4+ and CD8+ blood T cells had expanded clonally by week 6.

Comments on this clone: Antigen unknown.

This sequence was found in an adult with an advanced solid tumor such as melanoma, head and neck, liver or kidney cancer. The sequenced sample was CD4+ or CD8+ T cells sorted from blood, obtained in a trial of the OX40 agonist ivuxolimab. V gene TRBV4-1 combines with J gene TRBJ1-3, with D possibly matching TRBD1 (5 bases). The CDR3 sequence: CASSHFKVIGDSGNTIYF. CDR3 coding DNA: TGCGCCAGCAGCCACTTTAAGGTGATAGGGGACTCTGGAAACACCATATATTTT.